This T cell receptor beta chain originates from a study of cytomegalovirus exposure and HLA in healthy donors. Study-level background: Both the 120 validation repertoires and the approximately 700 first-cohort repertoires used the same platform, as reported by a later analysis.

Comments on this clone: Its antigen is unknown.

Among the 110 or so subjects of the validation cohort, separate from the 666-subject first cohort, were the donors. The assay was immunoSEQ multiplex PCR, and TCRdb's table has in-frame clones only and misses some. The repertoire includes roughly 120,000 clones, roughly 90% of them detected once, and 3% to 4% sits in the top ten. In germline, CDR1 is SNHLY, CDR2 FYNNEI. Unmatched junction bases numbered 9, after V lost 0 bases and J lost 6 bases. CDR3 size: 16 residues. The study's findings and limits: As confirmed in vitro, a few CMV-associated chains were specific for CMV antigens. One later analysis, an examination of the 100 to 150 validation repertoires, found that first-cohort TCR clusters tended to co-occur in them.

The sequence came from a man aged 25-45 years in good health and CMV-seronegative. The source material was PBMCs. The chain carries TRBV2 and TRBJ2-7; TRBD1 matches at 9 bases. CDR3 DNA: TGTGCCAGCAGTGAAGCCGGGACAGGGAGAAGAAGCGAGCAGTACTTC. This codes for CASSEAGTGRRSEQYF. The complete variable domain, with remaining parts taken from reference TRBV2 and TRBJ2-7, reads EPEVTQTPSHQVTQMGQEVILRCVPISNHLYFYWYRQILGQKVEFLVSFYNNEISEKSEIFDDQFSVERPDGSNFTLKIRSTKLEDSAMYFCASSEAGTGRRSEQYFGPGTRLTVT.